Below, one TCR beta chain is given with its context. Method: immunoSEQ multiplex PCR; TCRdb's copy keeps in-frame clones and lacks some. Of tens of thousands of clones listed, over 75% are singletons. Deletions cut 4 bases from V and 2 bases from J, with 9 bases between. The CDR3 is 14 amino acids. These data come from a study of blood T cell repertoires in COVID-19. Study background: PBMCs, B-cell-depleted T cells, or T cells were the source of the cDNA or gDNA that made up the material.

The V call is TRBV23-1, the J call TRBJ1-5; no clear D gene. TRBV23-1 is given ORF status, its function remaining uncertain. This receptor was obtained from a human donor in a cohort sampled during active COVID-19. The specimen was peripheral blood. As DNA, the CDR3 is TGCGCCAGCAGTCGGTGGCAGGGCAATCAGCCCCAGCATTTT. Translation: CASSRWQGNQPQHF.